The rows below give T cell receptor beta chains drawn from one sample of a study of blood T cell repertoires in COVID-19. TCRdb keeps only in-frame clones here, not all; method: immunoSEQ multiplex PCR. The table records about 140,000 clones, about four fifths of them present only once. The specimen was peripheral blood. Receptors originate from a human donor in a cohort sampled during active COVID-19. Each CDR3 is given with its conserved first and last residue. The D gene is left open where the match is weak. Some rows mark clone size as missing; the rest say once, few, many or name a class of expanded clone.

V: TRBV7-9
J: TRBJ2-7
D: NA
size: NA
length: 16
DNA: TGTGCCAGCAGCTTACCCCGGACAGTCCTCTCCTACGAGCAGTACTTC
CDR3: CASSLPRTVLSYEQYF

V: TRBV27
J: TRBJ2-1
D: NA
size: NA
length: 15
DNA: TGTGCCAGCAGCACTGGCGGGGTTAGTTACAATGAGCAGTTCTTC
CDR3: CASSTGGVSYNEQFF

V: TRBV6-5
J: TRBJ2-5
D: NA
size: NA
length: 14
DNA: TGTGCCAGCACCCGGGCAGGGGTCCAAGAGACCCAGTACTTC
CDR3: CASTRAGVQETQYF

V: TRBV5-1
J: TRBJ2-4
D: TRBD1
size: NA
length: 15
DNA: TGCGCCAGCAGCCGGGACAGCCCGGGCGTGGACATTCAGTACTTC
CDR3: CASSRDSPGVDIQYF

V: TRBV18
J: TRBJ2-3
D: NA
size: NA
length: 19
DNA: TGTGCCAGCTCACCAGTCGGCGGTACCACTATATACCTCACAGATACGCAGTATTTT
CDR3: CASSPVGGTTIYLTDTQYF

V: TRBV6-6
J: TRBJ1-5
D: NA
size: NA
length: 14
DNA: TGTGCCAGCAGTTACGGGGGGGGCAATCAGCCCCAGCATTTT
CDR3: CASSYGGGNQPQHF

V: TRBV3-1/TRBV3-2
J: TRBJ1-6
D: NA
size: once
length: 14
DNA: TGTGCCAGCAGCCAGACAGGAAAGTTTTCACCCCTCCACTTT
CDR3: CASSQTGKFSPLHF

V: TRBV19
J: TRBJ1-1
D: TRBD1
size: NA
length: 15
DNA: TGTGCCAGTAACCAGCCAGGGGGCGGGAACACTGAAGCTTTCTTT
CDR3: CASNQPGGGNTEAFF

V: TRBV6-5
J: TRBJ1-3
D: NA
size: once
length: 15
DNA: TGTGCCAGCAGTTACCGGGAGGGACTAGGAAACACCATATATTTT
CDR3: CASSYREGLGNTIYF

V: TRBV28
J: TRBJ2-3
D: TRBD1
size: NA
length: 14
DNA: TGTGCCAGCAACCCTACAGGGGGCCCAGATACGCAGTATTTT
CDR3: CASNPTGGPDTQYF

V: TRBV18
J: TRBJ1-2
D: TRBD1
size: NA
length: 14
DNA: TGTGCCAGCTCCAAGGGGGACAGCGGCTATGGCTACACCTTC
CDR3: CASSKGDSGYGYTF

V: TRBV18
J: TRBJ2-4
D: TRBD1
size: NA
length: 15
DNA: TGTGCCAGCTCACGGCGGGACAGGGAAAAAAACATTCAGTACTTC
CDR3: CASSRRDREKNIQYF

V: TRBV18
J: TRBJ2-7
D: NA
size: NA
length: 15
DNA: TGTGCCAGCTCACCACCAGGCAGGGGAAACTACGAGCAGTACTTC
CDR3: CASSPPGRGNYEQYF

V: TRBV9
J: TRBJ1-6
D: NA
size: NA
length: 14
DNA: TGTGCCAGCAGCCTACAGGGTTCAAATTCACCCCTCCACTTT
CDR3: CASSLQGSNSPLHF

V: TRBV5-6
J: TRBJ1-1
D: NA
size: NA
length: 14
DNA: TGTGCCAGCAGCTTGGGTGGGCGGGGCACTGAAGCTTTCTTT
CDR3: CASSLGGRGTEAFF

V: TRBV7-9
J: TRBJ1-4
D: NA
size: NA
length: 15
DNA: TGTGCCAGCAGCTTAGCCGACAGGCCTAATGAAAAACTGTTTTTT
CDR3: CASSLADRPNEKLFF

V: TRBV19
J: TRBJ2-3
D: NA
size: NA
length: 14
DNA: TGTGCCAGTAGTATAGACTATAGCACAGATACGCAGTATTTT
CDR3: CASSIDYSTDTQYF

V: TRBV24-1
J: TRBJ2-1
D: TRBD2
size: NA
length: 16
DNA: TGTGCCACCAGTGATTTCGCGGGGGTTTCCTACAATGAGCAGTTCTTC
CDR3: CATSDFAGVSYNEQFF

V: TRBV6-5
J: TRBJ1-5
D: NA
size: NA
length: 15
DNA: TGTGCCAGCACCCAACGCTGGGACACCAATCAGCCCCAGCATTTT
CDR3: CASTQRWDTNQPQHF

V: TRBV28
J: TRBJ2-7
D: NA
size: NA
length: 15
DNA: TGTGCCAGCAGTTTGGGCGGGGTGGGGTCCTACGAGCAGTACTTC
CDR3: CASSLGGVGSYEQYF

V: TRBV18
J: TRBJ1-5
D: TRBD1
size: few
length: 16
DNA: TGTGCCAGCTCACTCACAGGGGGCCATTTGGATCAGCCCCAGCATTTT
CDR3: CASSLTGGHLDQPQHF

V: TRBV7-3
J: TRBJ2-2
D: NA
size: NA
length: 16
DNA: TGTGCCAGCAGCTTAACCGGCGGGGCGAACACCGGGGAGCTGTTTTTT
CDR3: CASSLTGGANTGELFF

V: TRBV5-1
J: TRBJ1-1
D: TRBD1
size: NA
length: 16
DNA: TGCGCCAGCAGCGCAGGGACAGCGATCTTGATGGGTGAAGCTTTCTTT
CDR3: CASSAGTAILMGEAFF

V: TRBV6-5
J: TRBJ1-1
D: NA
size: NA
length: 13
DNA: TGTGCCAGCAGTTACGACCGGGACACTGAAGCTTTCTTT
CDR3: CASSYDRDTEAFF

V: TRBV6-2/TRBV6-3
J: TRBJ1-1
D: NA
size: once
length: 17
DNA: TGTGCCAGCAGTTACATACTCGGCGGACAGACGAACACTGAAGCTTTCTTT
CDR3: CASSYILGGQTNTEAFF

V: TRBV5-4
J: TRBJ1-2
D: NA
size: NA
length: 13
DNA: TGTGCCAGCAGCTCGACTCTCTCGTATGGCTACACCTTC
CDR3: CASSSTLSYGYTF

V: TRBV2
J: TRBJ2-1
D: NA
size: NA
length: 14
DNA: TGTGCCAGCAATCAAGAGTTCTCCTACAATGAGCAGTTCTTC
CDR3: CASNQEFSYNEQFF

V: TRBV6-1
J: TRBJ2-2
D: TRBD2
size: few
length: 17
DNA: TGTGCCAGCAGTGAACTAGCGGGGGGTCCGCTCCGCGGGGAGCTGTTTTTT
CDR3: CASSELAGGPLRGELFF

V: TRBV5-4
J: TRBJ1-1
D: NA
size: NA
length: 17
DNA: TGTGCCAGCAGCCTCGTTGGTGGGAGGGCTGTGGCCACTGAAGCTTTCTTT
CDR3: CASSLVGGRAVATEAFF

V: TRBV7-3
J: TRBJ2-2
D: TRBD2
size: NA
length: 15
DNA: TGTGCCAGCAGTTATAGCGGGGGCCGCACCGGGGAGCTGTTTTTT
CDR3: CASSYSGGRTGELFF

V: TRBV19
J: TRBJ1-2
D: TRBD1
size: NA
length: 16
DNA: TGTGCCAGTAGTAGTGGTTTATCCGGGACAGGCTATGGCTACACCTTC
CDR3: CASSSGLSGTGYGYTF

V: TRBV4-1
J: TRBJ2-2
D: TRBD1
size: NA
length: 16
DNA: TGCGCCAGCAGCCAAGAACAGGGGGGTTATTCCGGGGAGCTGTTTTTT
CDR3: CASSQEQGGYSGELFF

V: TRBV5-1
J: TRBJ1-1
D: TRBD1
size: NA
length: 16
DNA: TGCGCCAGCAGCTCCGGGGACAGCTCAAAGGGAAGTGAAGCTTTCTTT
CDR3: CASSSGDSSKGSEAFF

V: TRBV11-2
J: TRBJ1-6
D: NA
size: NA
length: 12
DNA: TGTGCCAGCAGCTTAGAGAGGGTTCAGCTCCACTTT
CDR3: CASSLERVQLHF

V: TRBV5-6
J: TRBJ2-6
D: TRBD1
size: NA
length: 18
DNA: TGTGCCAGCAGCTTGGTCCCGGGACAGAGCTCTGGGGCCAACGTCCTGACTTTC
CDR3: CASSLVPGQSSGANVLTF

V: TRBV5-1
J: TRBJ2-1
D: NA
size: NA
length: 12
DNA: TGCGCCAGCAGCTTGGCGCGATATGAGCAGTTCTTC
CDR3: CASSLARYEQFF

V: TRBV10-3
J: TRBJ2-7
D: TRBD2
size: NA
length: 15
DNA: TGTGCCATCAGTGAAACTAGCGGGGGATCGGGCGAGCAGTACTTC
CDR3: CAISETSGGSGEQYF

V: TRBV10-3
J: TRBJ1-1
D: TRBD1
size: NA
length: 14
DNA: TGTGCCATCAGTGTAGCACAGGGGGGCACTGAAGCTTTCTTT
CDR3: CAISVAQGGTEAFF

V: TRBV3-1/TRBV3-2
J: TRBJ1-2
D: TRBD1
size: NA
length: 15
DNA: TGTGCCAGCAGCCCGGCTGGGACAGAAGTTTATGGCTACACCTTC
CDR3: CASSPAGTEVYGYTF

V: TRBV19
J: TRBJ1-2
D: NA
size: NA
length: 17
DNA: TGTGCCAGTAGCACAGATCCTATAACACTCCTTAACTATGGCTACACCTTC
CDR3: CASSTDPITLLNYGYTF

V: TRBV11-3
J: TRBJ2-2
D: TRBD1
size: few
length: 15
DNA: TGTGCCAGCAGCCTCGGGACAGTCAACACCGGGGAGCTGTTTTTT
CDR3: CASSLGTVNTGELFF

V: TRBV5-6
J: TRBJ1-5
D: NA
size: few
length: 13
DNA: TGTGCCAGCAGCCTCCTCGGCAATCAGCCCCAGCATTTT
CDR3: CASSLLGNQPQHF

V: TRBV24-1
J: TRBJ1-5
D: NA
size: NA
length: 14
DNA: TGTGCCACCAGTGATTTGAGCGGCAATCAGCCCCAGCATTTT
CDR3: CATSDLSGNQPQHF

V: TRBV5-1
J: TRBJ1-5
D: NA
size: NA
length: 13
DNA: TGCGCCAGCAGCTTGCGGGAGGATCAGCCCCAGCATTTT
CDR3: CASSLREDQPQHF

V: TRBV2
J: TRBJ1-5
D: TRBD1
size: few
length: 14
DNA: TGTGCCAGCAGTGAGCACAGGGGTGCCCAGCCCCAGCATTTT
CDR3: CASSEHRGAQPQHF

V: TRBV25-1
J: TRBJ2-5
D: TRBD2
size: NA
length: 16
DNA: TGTGCCAGCAGTGAATGGACTAGCGGGGGCCCGGAGACCCAGTACTTC
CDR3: CASSEWTSGGPETQYF

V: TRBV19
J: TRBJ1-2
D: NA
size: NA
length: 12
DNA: TGTGCCACCCACGGGGAGGAATGGGGCTACACCTTC
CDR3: CATHGEEWGYTF

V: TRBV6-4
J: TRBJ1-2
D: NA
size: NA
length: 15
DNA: TGTGCCAGCAGCCGAGGGGGGGGATCGAACTATGGCTACACCTTC
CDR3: CASSRGGGSNYGYTF

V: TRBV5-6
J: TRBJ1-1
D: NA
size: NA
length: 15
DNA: TGTGCCAGCAGCTCTTTGCCGGAAGGGGGCACTGAAGCTTTCTTT
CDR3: CASSSLPEGGTEAFF

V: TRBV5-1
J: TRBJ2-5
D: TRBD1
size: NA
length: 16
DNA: TGCGCCAGCAGCCTGAGCCCTACAGGGGGCCTAGAGACCCAGTACTTC
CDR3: CASSLSPTGGLETQYF

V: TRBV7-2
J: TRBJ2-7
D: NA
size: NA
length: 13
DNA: TGTGCCAGCAGTTTCAGGGCAGTACCCGAGCAGTACTTC
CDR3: CASSFRAVPEQYF